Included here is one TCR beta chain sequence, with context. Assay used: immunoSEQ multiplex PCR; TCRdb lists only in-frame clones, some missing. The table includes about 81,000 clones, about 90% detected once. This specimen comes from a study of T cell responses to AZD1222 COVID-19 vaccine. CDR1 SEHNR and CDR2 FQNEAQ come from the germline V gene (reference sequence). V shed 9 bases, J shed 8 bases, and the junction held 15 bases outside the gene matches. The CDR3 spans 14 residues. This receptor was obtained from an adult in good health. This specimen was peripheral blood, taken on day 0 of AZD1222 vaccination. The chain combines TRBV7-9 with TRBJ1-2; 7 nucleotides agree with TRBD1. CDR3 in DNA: TGTGCCAGTATAACCTCCGGGACAGAAGCGGGCTACACCTTC. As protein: CASITSGTEAGYTF.